This T cell receptor (beta chain) was observed in a study of CD4 and CD8 cells across lung adenocarcinoma regions. TCRdb processed the PCR reads anew with MiXCR; each CDR3 protein has one entry. The sample contains 6,000 to 7,500 distinct CDR3 sequences, about half of which appear only once. This clonotype was counted once. CDR3 length: 19 residues. Trimming pared 2 bases from V and 5 bases from J, leaving 22 bases between. Germline V lookup: CDR1 MNHEY, CDR2 SMNVEV (reference sequence). The patients had localized lung adenocarcinoma, a non-small cell subtype. This TCR was sampled from a male donor with lung adenocarcinoma. The CD4 and CD8 labels of this study may be unreliable. The chain combines TRBV27 with TRBJ2-6, with D hard to call. The sequencing input was CD8+ T cells from the center of a lung tumor. CDR3 in DNA: TGTGCCAGCAGTTTAAATCCAGTTGAAAAGTCTCAGAGGGCCAACGTCCTGACTTTC. Its translation: CASSLNPVEKSQRANVLTF.